This T cell receptor beta chain appears in the sequencing data of a study of blood T cell repertoires in COVID-19. About the study: Both acute and convalescent COVID-19 samples were obtained from the United States, Italy and Spain.

Between the trimmed V and J ends, which lost 1 base and 4 bases, there was a span of 10 bases. Germline CDR1 and CDR2: SEHNR and FQNEAQ (reference sequence). This CDR3 is 14 amino acids long. Sequenced by immunoSEQ multiplex PCR; TCRdb stores in-frame clones only, minus some. There are tens of thousands of clones in the sample; about 83% occur only once, and about 18% lies in the top ten. Material: peripheral blood. This clonotype was obtained from an older woman with COVID-19, enrolled during active disease. V and J are TRBV7-9 and TRBJ1-2; maybe TRBD1 (5 bases). The CDR3 DNA follows: TGTGCCAGCAGCTTAGTGGGGCTAATCTATGGCTACACCTTC. Translation: CASSLVGLIYGYTF.